This TCR beta chain comes out of a study of blood T cell repertoires in COVID-19. Seattle researchers signed up patients amid active infection and tracked them longitudinally. The germline CDR1 and CDR2 sequences are LNHDA and SQIVND (reference sequence). J gave up 5 bases and V 10 bases, and 14 bases lay outside the gene matches. This CDR3 comprises 15 residues. In the source study's methods: How many nucleated cells were present was estimated from reference gene primer amplification. Repertoires were generated with immunoSEQ multiplex PCR, while TCRdb's copy carries only in-frame clones and drops some. D and trimming were read from the DNA, whereas the V and J calls and clone size are those reported in that table. The sample gives around 280,000 clones, roughly 90% of which show up once; 10% to 12% is in the top ten.

The gene calls are TRBV19 and TRBJ1-1; 9 nucleotides line up with TRBD1. Source material: peripheral blood. The receptor was derived from a woman younger than 45 with COVID-19, enrolled during active disease. The CDR3 sequence is CATSRTGELLTEAFF. The CDR3 DNA reads as TGTGCCACCTCCCGGACAGGGGAACTGCTGACTGAAGCTTTCTTT.